Listed below are T cell receptor beta chains from one sample, sequenced in a study of T cells in Graves' hyperthyroidism and ophthalmopathy. Each CDR3 protein is one row after TCRdb ran MiXCR on the multiplex PCR reads. This table holds around 340,000 distinct CDR3 sequences, about 18% found once. Sequencing used blood. The receptors come from a woman aged 45-65 years with Graves' hyperthyroidism. Each CDR3 is given with its conserved first and last residue. D genes are given only for firm matches. A clone size is listed for some rows: how often the clone was seen (once, few, many), or a class if it is expanded.

TRBJ2-5 | many | TRBD2 | TRBV11-1 | TGTGCCAGCAGCCCCGGGACTATGGGGACCCAGTACTTC | CASSPGTMGTQYF
TRBJ2-3 | - | - | TRBV4-2 | TGTGCCAGCAGCCCTCGAGGGGGTAAACTAGATACGCAGTATTTT | CASSPRGGKLDTQYF
TRBJ1-3 | few | - | TRBV30 | TGTGCCTGGGGGAGACAAAACACCATATATTTT | CAWGRQNTIYF
TRBJ2-1 | - | TRBD2 | TRBV15 | TGTGCCACCAGCAGAGGGACGGGACTAGCGGGGGCCAAGGGGGAGCAGTTCTTC | CATSRGTGLAGAKGEQFF
TRBJ2-3 | few | - | TRBV11-1 | TGTGCCAGCAGGACGAGCCCTAGGGTCACAGATACGCAGTATTTT | CASRTSPRVTDTQYF
TRBJ1-1 | - | TRBD1 | TRBV20-1 | TGCAGTGCTCAGGACAGGGGGCATACTGAAGCTTTCTTT | CSAQDRGHTEAFF
TRBJ2-7 | few | - | TRBV7-4 | TGTGCCAGCAGCTTAGCGCAGGGTGGAACCTACGAGCAGTACTTC | CASSLAQGGTYEQYF
TRBJ2-7 | many | - | TRBV20-1 | TGCAGTGCTATTGGGAGCTTTGACGGGCCTTACGAGCAGTACTTC | CSAIGSFDGPYEQYF
TRBJ2-1 | - | TRBD2 | TRBV4-2 | TGTGCCAGCAGCCAACCGGGACTAGCGGGGGGGCCTATCCAGTTCTTC | CASSQPGLAGGPIQFF
TRBJ2-1 | - | TRBD2 | TRBV5-1 | TGCGCCAGCAGCCTGAGCGGGATACTCAATGAGCAGTTCTTC | CASSLSGILNEQFF
TRBJ1-1 | many | TRBD1 | TRBV20-1 | TGCAGTGCTGGACAGGGGTCTGGTGACACTGAAGCTTTCTTT | CSAGQGSGDTEAFF
TRBJ2-7 | many | TRBD1 | TRBV2 | TGTGCCAGCACGGAAGGGACAGGGCGCTACGAGCAGTACTTC | CASTEGTGRYEQYF
TRBJ2-3 | - | - | TRBV11-2 | TGTGCCAGCAACTTGGACAGAGTCACAGATACGCAGTATTTT | CASNLDRVTDTQYF
TRBJ2-7 | - | - | TRBV6-1 | TGTGCCAGCCGTACGACCCCTCGCGACGGGGACAATGAGCAGTACTTC | CASRTTPRDGDNEQYF
TRBJ1-1 | many | - | TRBV20-1 | TGCAGTGCTAGAGATCTAACGGGGAACACTGAAGCTTTCTTT | CSARDLTGNTEAFF
TRBJ1-2 | many | - | TRBV7-9 | TGTGCCAGCAGTACCGGACGGACCTATGGCTACACCTTC | CASSTGRTYGYTF
TRBJ2-5 | many | TRBD1 | TRBV6-1 | TGTGCCAGCAGGATACTAATACCCGGGACAGGGCCAGAGACCCAGTACTTC | CASRILIPGTGPETQYF
TRBJ1-3 | - | - | TRBV19 | TGTGCCAGTACCACCATCCGGGGAGCTGGAAACACCATATATTTT | CASTTIRGAGNTIYF
TRBJ1-2 | many | - | TRBV2 | TGTGCCAGCGGTGGGCAGGGATCGGGGGGCTACACCTTC | CASGGQGSGGYTF
TRBJ1-1 | - | - | TRBV5-1 | TGCGCCAGCAGCTGGTCAGGGCGAGCTTTCTTT | CASSWSGRAFF
TRBJ2-7 | many | - | TRBV28 | TGTGCCAGCAGTGTAACAACGGGAATAAACGCCTACGAGCAGTACTTC | CASSVTTGINAYEQYF
TRBJ2-1 | - | - | TRBV12-3/TRBV12-4 | TGTGCCAGCAGTTTCGGGCAGAATGAGCAATTCTTC | CASSFGQNEQFF
TRBJ1-1 | few | TRBD1 | TRBV9 | TGTGCCAGCAGCACCCCTAGACAGGGGGTCGACACTGAAGCTTTCTTT | CASSTPRQGVDTEAFF
TRBJ1-1 | - | - | TRBV9 | TGTGCCAGCAGCGCGACGGGACATATGAACACTGAAGCTTTCTTT | CASSATGHMNTEAFF
TRBJ2-1 | many | - | TRBV18 | TGTGCCAGCTCACCAAGGGGCTACAATGAGCAGTTCTTC | CASSPRGYNEQFF
TRBJ1-2 | - | TRBD1 | TRBV20-1 | TGCAGTGCTAGGCTCAGGGGGCGCGATGGCTACACCTTC | CSARLRGRDGYTF
TRBJ2-1 | - | TRBD2 | TRBV20-1 | TGCAGTGCTAGCCGGGGGTGGGAGGGATACAATGAGCAGTTCTTC | CSASRGWEGYNEQFF
TRBJ1-1 | many | - | TRBV20-1 | TGCAGTGCTAGAGGGGTTGTGGGGGCGCGGGACACTGAAGCTTTCTTT | CSARGVVGARDTEAFF
TRBJ2-1 | many | TRBD2 | TRBV10-3 | TGTGCCACCTTAAGCGGGGCCTGGGTCAATGAGCAGTTCTTC | CATLSGAWVNEQFF
TRBJ2-7 | - | - | TRBV19 | TGTGCCAGTAGTAGAGGTTTTGAGTACGAGCAGTACTTC | CASSRGFEYEQYF
TRBJ2-1 | many | TRBD2 | TRBV12-3/TRBV12-4 | TGTGCCAGCAGTTCATGGACTAGCCGGAGTGAGCAGTTCTTC | CASSSWTSRSEQFF
TRBJ2-4 | few | - | TRBV28 | TGTGCCAGCAGCGCCCAGCTCCCAGCCAAAAACATTCAGTACTTC | CASSAQLPAKNIQYF
TRBJ2-7 | many | TRBD2 | TRBV6-2/TRBV6-3 | TGTGCCAGCAGAACTAGCGGGAGGAACGAGCAGTACTTC | CASRTSGRNEQYF
TRBJ1-6 | few | - | TRBV5-1 | TGCGCCAGCTCAGTTTCCCGCGAGGGTTCACCCCTCCACTTT | CASSVSREGSPLHF
TRBJ2-7 | - | TRBD1 | TRBV5-4 | TGTGCCAGCAGCTTGAACAGGGGAACCTACGAGCAGTACTTC | CASSLNRGTYEQYF
TRBJ1-1 | many | - | TRBV11-2 | TGTGCCAGCAGCTTAGATTGGGGGATGAACACTGAAGCTTTCTTT | CASSLDWGMNTEAFF
TRBJ2-6 | many | - | TRBV12-3/TRBV12-4 | TGTGCCAGCAGACTTTCTGGGGCCAACGTCCTGACTTTC | CASRLSGANVLTF
TRBJ1-4 | - | TRBD1 | TRBV28 | TGTGCCAGCAGCCAGGGGGCGGATGAAAAACTGTTTTTT | CASSQGADEKLFF
TRBJ1-3 | - | TRBD1 | TRBV20-1 | TGCAGTGCTAGGCCCGGGACAGGGGCTGGAAACACCATATATTTT | CSARPGTGAGNTIYF
TRBJ2-2 | many | TRBD1 | TRBV12-3/TRBV12-4 | TGTGCCAGCATCTCCCTCCGGGACAGGGTCACCGGGGAGCTGTTTTTT | CASISLRDRVTGELFF
TRBJ1-1 | - | TRBD1 | TRBV7-9 | TGTGCCAGCAGCGTACAACAGGGGTTTAACACTGAAGCTTTCTTT | CASSVQQGFNTEAFF
TRBJ1-1 | few | - | TRBV7-9 | TGTGCCAGCAGCTTAACACGCTACGACACTGAAGCTTTCTTT | CASSLTRYDTEAFF
TRBJ1-1 | few | - | TRBV29-1 | TGCAGCGTTGAGAACACCCGACAGGCGTATATGAACACTGAAGCTTTCTTT | CSVENTRQAYMNTEAFF
TRBJ1-1 | - | - | TRBV7-3 | TGTGCCAGCAGATTGACGTTGGGAAACACTGAAGCTTTCTTT | CASRLTLGNTEAFF
TRBJ2-1 | many | TRBD2 | TRBV30 | TGTGCCTGGAGTGTTGGGCTAGCGGGAATACAAAATGAGCAGTTCTTC | CAWSVGLAGIQNEQFF
TRBJ2-1 | - | - | TRBV7-9 | TGTGCCAGCAGCTTCCAGGACCCGAGGTACAATGAGCAGTTCTTC | CASSFQDPRYNEQFF
TRBJ2-1 | few | TRBD2 | TRBV19 | TGTGCCAGTAGGGGACTAGCGGGAGGGCCCGATGAGCAGTTCTTC | CASRGLAGGPDEQFF
TRBJ2-4 | many | - | TRBV12-3/TRBV12-4 | TGTGCCAGCAGTTTGAGCCCGGGAAACATTCAGTACTTC | CASSLSPGNIQYF
TRBJ1-1 | few | - | TRBV20-1 | TGCAGTGCTATCATTCCCCGGGCCCGGACTGAAGCTTTCTTT | CSAIIPRARTEAFF
TRBJ1-2 | few | TRBD1 | TRBV6-1 | TGTGCCAGCACCCGGACAGGGGGCGGGATGGATGGCTACACCTTC | CASTRTGGGMDGYTF
TRBJ2-2 | - | - | TRBV11-2 | TGTGCCAGCAGCTTAAGTGGGAGAAACCTGGTCAACAGGGCTGTCGGGGAGCTGTTTTTT | CASSLSGRNLVNRAVGELFF
TRBJ2-5 | many | TRBD1 | TRBV6-1 | TGTGCCAGCAGTGTCGACAGGGGCCAAGAGACCCAGTACTTC | CASSVDRGQETQYF
TRBJ1-2 | - | TRBD1 | TRBV19 | TGTGCCAGTTCCCCCGGGACAGGGGCCTATGGCTACACCTTC | CASSPGTGAYGYTF
TRBJ2-1 | many | - | TRBV28 | TGTGCCAGCAGACTCGGTAGTCGGGAATACAATGAGCAGTTCTTC | CASRLGSREYNEQFF
TRBJ2-1 | many | TRBD2 | TRBV11-2 | TGTGCCAGCAGCGAATTGATGACTAGCGGGGGATCCGATGAGCAGTTCTTC | CASSELMTSGGSDEQFF
TRBJ1-1 | - | TRBD1 | TRBV6-5 | TGTGCCAGCAGTTACAGGACAGGGGCCACTGAAGCTTTCTTT | CASSYRTGATEAFF
TRBJ2-1 | - | TRBD1 | TRBV24-1 | TGTGCCACCAGTGACCCTTCCGGACAGGGGGTCGGTGAGCAGTTCTTC | CATSDPSGQGVGEQFF